This is a list of T cell receptor beta chains from one sample in a study of graft-versus-host responses after intestinal transplantation. Data came from immunoSEQ multiplex PCR; TCRdb stores just in-frame clones and leaves some out. Of approximately 58,000 clones listed, about 87% are singletons. The sample in question was PBMCs, obtained 26 days after transplant. The receptors here all came from a human patient who received an intestinal transplant, so some T cells may come from the graft donor. The CDR3 runs from the conserved cysteine through the conserved F or W. D genes are given only for firm matches. Expanded clones get a size class; other rows say once, few or many, or leave the size out.

TRBJ1-1 | . | TRBV19 | . | CASRDSGVTEAFF | TGTGCCAGTAGGGACTCAGGTGTCACTGAAGCTTTCTTT
TRBJ2-7 | once | TRBV7-2 | . | CASSLLPRLPYEQYF | TGTGCCAGCAGCTTACTCCCGCGGCTCCCCTACGAGCAGTACTTC
TRBJ2-1 | . | TRBV2 | . | CASSEGLRDEQFF | TGTGCCAGCAGTGAAGGGCTACGGGATGAGCAGTTCTTC
TRBJ1-6 | . | TRBV19 | . | CASSIGGSLNSPLHF | TGTGCCAGTAGTATTGGTGGCAGTCTGAATTCACCCCTCCACTTT
TRBJ2-1 | . | TRBV28 | TRBD2 | CASSSGTSGNNEQFF | TGTGCCAGCAGCTCCGGGACTAGCGGGAACAATGAGCAGTTCTTC
TRBJ2-1 | once | TRBV4-1 | TRBD2 | CASSRDYHEQFF | TGCGCCAGCAGCCGGGACTACCATGAGCAGTTCTTC
TRBJ2-1 | . | TRBV30 | TRBD2 | CAWSVHSGGPYNEQFF | TGTGCCTGGAGTGTACATAGCGGGGGCCCCTACAATGAGCAGTTCTTC
TRBJ1-3 | . | TRBV19 | . | CARAGPVSGNTIYF | TGTGCCAGAGCGGGGCCTGTCTCTGGAAACACCATATATTTT
TRBJ2-1 | . | TRBV9 | TRBD2 | CASSHPRGGGASEQFF | TGTGCCAGCAGCCATCCTAGAGGCGGGGGGGCTAGTGAGCAGTTCTTC
TRBJ2-2 | . | TRBV4-1 | TRBD1 | CASSLRQGEANTGELFF | TGCGCCAGCAGCCTGCGACAGGGGGAGGCGAACACCGGGGAGCTGTTTTTT
TRBJ1-3 | . | TRBV7-8 | TRBD1 | CASSAYQGVGNTIYF | TGTGCCAGCAGCGCATACCAGGGGGTAGGAAACACCATATATTTT
TRBJ2-1 | . | TRBV7-8 | TRBD1 | CASSFNLQGASARGYNEQFF | TGTGCCAGCAGCTTCAACTTACAGGGGGCGTCGGCTAGGGGCTACAATGAGCAGTTCTTC
TRBJ2-5 | . | TRBV25-1 | TRBD1 | CASREDREKTQYF | TGTGCCAGCAGGGAGGACAGGGAAAAGACCCAGTACTTC
TRBJ1-1 | . | TRBV19 | TRBD1 | CASSTGGRTEAFF | TGTGCCAGTTCTACAGGGGGCCGGACTGAAGCTTTCTTT
TRBJ2-3 | . | TRBV19 | TRBD1 | CASSSGTGATDTQYF | TGTGCCAGTAGTAGCGGGACAGGGGCCACAGATACGCAGTATTTT
TRBJ2-1 | . | TRBV4-2 | . | CASSQLIGGGAYNEQFF | TGTGCCAGCAGCCAACTTATTGGAGGGGGGGCCTACAATGAGCAGTTCTTC
TRBJ2-1 | . | TRBV7-9 | TRBD2 | CASSRLAGGYLNEQFF | TGTGCCAGCAGCCGATTAGCGGGGGGTTACCTTAATGAGCAGTTCTTC
TRBJ2-1 | . | TRBV5-8 | TRBD2 | CASSLVPAGGLGEQFF | TGTGCCAGCAGCTTGGTTCCGGCGGGGGGTCTTGGTGAGCAGTTCTTC
TRBJ1-1 | . | TRBV28 | . | CASSLSIAGRGDTEAFF | TGTGCCAGCAGTTTATCGATAGCAGGGCGGGGGGACACTGAAGCTTTCTTT
TRBJ2-7 | . | TRBV5-1 | TRBD2 | CASSYGTSSDEQYF | TGCGCCAGCAGCTACGGGACTAGCAGCGACGAGCAGTACTTC
TRBJ1-1 | . | TRBV28 | . | CASSFLSGYGEAFF | TGTGCCAGCAGTTTTTTATCAGGGTACGGTGAAGCTTTCTTT
TRBJ2-1 | once | TRBV7-6 | . | CASSLVGGSYNEQFF | TGTGCCAGCAGCTTAGTGGGGGGTTCATACAATGAGCAGTTCTTC
TRBJ2-7 | . | TRBV18 | . | CASSLDSTTYEQYF | TGTGCCAGCTCACTGGACAGCACTACCTACGAGCAGTACTTC
TRBJ2-1 | . | TRBV7-9 | . | CASSLERAGYNEQFF | TGTGCCAGCAGCTTAGAGCGGGCGGGGTACAATGAGCAGTTCTTC
TRBJ2-1 | . | TRBV28 | . | CASSDAFNEQFF | TGTGCCAGCAGTGATGCGTTCAATGAGCAGTTCTTC
TRBJ1-6 | . | TRBV7-8 | . | CASSFRGVQRNSPLHF | TGTGCCAGCAGCTTCCGCGGAGTTCAGCGGAATTCACCCCTCCACTTT
TRBJ2-7 | . | TRBV6-8 | TRBD1 | CASTTSRDRVFEQYF | TGTGCCAGCACCACTTCCCGGGACAGGGTGTTCGAGCAGTACTTC
TRBJ2-2 | . | TRBV5-6 | TRBD1 | CASSLLGGQGNTGELFF | TGTGCCAGCAGCTTGCTGGGGGGACAGGGGAACACCGGGGAGCTGTTTTTT
TRBJ2-7 | . | TRBV27 | . | CASSPRGTASYEQYF | TGTGCCAGCAGTCCACGGGGGACAGCCTCCTACGAGCAGTACTTC
TRBJ1-4 | few | TRBV19 | . | CASSRQVMNEKLFF | TGTGCCAGTAGCCGACAGGTCATGAATGAAAAACTGTTTTTT
TRBJ1-4 | . | TRBV6-5 | . | CASSYRGVDEKLFF | TGTGCCAGCAGTTACCGGGGAGTAGATGAAAAACTGTTTTTT
TRBJ2-7 | . | TRBV7-9 | . | CASSSQDSSYEQYF | TGTGCCAGCAGCTCACAGGACAGTTCCTACGAGCAGTACTTC
TRBJ2-7 | once | TRBV5-5 | . | CASSLEGQTYEQYF | TGTGCCAGCAGCTTGGAAGGACAGACCTACGAGCAGTACTTC